In its sample, the clone carrying this T cell receptor beta chain was seen once. TCR beta from blood CD8+ and CD4+ T cells was sequenced. V lost 7 bases, J lost 6 bases, and 22 bases lay in between. Germline loops: CDR1 SGDLS, CDR2 YYNGEE. The CDR3 runs 15 residues. Random hexamers were used to reverse transcribe the RNA input (0.5 to 1 ug). TCRdb ran MiXCR on the immunoSEQ multiplex PCR reads and lists one entry per CDR3 protein. The sample records about 150,000 distinct CDR3 sequences, around 95% being singletons. This entry belongs to a study of CD8 T cells in Susac syndrome. The sequence was collected from a human donor with multiple sclerosis. The source material was CD8+ T cells from PBMCs. The chain uses TRBV9 and TRBJ1-2; the D gene is possibly TRBD1 (6 bases). CDR3 region: CASSPVLGGADGYTF. The CDR3 bases are TGTGCCAGCTCCCCGGTCCTGGGGGGCGCGGATGGCTACACCTTC.